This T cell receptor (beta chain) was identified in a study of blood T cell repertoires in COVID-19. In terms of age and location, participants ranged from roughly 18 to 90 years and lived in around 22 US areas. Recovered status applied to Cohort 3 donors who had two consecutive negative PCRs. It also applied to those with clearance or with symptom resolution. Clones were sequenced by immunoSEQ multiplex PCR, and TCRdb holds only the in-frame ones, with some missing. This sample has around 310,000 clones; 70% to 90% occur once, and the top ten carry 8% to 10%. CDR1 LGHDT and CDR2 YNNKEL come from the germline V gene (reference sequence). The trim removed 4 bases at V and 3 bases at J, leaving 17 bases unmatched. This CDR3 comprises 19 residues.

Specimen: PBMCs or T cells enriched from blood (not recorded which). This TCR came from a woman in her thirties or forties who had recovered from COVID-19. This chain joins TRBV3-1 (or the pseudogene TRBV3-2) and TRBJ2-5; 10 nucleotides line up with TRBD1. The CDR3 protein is CASSPGFGQGGTQEETQYF. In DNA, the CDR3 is TGTGCCAGCAGCCCTGGCTTCGGACAGGGGGGGACTCAGGAAGAGACCCAGTACTTC.